These 20 T cell receptor beta chains were sequenced from one sample in a study of shared clonotypes between healthy human individuals. Some clones are missing from TCRdb's copy, which holds only in-frame ones; the method was immunoSEQ multiplex PCR. The repertoire consists of fewer than 350,000 clones, with more than 75% occurring once and the leading ten covering roughly 17%. Source material: memory CD8+ T cells sorted from blood. The subset here: CD45RO+ cells pooled with CCR7-negative TemRA cells. Receptors originate from a man between 18 and 29 years old in good health.

The chain uses TRBV5-6 and TRBJ1-1; D is unresolved. The V gene's germline CDR1 is SGHDT and CDR2 YYEEEE. V was trimmed by 2 bases and J by 8 bases, leaving 7 bases between them. The CDR3 loop spans 11 amino acids. The CDR3 bases are TGTGCCAGCAGCTTTATGTTGGAAGCTTTCTTT. It codes for CASSFMLEAFF.

J is TRBJ1-2 and V is TRBV4-1; TRBD1 aligns across 7 bases. CDR3 length equals 16 residues. Losses at the gene ends were 1 base for V and 8 bases for J; bases not matched to a gene: 13. The germline gives CDR1 MGHRA, CDR2 YSYEKL. CDR3 DNA: TGCGCCAGCAGCCAAGGACAGGGCTTGGGGTCAGGAGGCTACACCTTC. The encoded protein is CASSQGQGLGSGGYTF.

The chain uses TRBV5-1 and TRBJ1-2, with 11 bases that match TRBD1. CDR1 and CDR2 from the germline V gene are SGHRS and YFSETQ. The ends lost 0 bases at V and 6 bases at J; junction bases unmatched: 7. The CDR3 loop spans 16 amino acids. In DNA, the CDR3 is TGCGCCAGCAGCTTGGAGTGGACAGGGGGCCAAGATGGCTACACCTTC. Translating gives CASSLEWTGGQDGYTF.

V usage is TRBV10-1 and J usage is TRBJ1-4; D call uncertain. Germline assignment: CDR1 WNHNN and CDR2 SYGVQD (reference sequence). Deletions cut 3 bases from V and 0 bases from J, with 5 bases between. The CDR3 contains 14 residues. CDR3 coding DNA: TGCGCCAGCAGTGAAATTGCAACTAATGAAAAACTGTTTTTT. Amino acid sequence: CASSEIATNEKLFF.

The chain links TRBV9 to TRBJ2-2; D is undetermined. The V end lost 2 bases, the J end lost 4 bases, and 6 bases lay between the germline ends. Germline CDR1 SGDLS, CDR2 YYNGEE. CDR3 length: 13 amino acids. In DNA form, the CDR3 reads TGTGCCAGCAGCGTGCTTGTCACCGGGGAGCTGTTTTTT. It codes for CASSVLVTGELFF.

The chain combines TRBV7-2 with TRBJ2-3; 8 nucleotides align to TRBD2. Germline V gene lookup returns CDR1 SGHTA and CDR2 FQGNSA. The CDR3 has 15 amino acids. After removal of 1 base from V and 6 bases from J, the junction contained 6 bases not matched to a gene. CDR3 protein: CASSLGTSNWDTQYF. The CDR3 nucleotides are TGTGCCAGCAGCTTAGGGACTAGCAATTGGGATACGCAGTATTTT.

The chain has TRBV7-8 and TRBJ2-7; 13 bases map to TRBD2. Per the germline V gene, CDR1 is SGHVS and CDR2 is FQNEAQ. The CDR3 contains 17 residues. The V segment lost 4 bases and the J segment 1 base; nucleotides outside the gene matches: 7. The CDR3 coding sequence is TGTGCCAGCAGCTCCGGACTAGCGGGGGAGCAATCCTACGAGCAGTACTTC. Amino acids: CASSSGLAGEQSYEQYF.

This clone was seen once. The chain joins TRBV6-5 to TRBJ2-7, with D tentatively TRBD2 (5 bases). CDR3 size: 14 residues. Trimming took 5 bases from V and 7 from J, leaving 18 bases between them. Germline CDR1 MNHEY, CDR2 SVGAGI. The DNA for the CDR3 is TGTGCCAGCAGTACAAGGCCGGCGGGCGGTGAGCAGTACTTC. This sequence encodes CASSTRPAGGEQYF.

V gene TRBV7-2 combines with J gene TRBJ1-1, with D possibly matching TRBD1 (5 bases). The germline V gene has CDR1 SGHTA and CDR2 FQGNSA. Trimming pared 7 bases from V and 4 bases from J, leaving 10 bases between. The CDR3 spans 12 residues. The CDR3 nucleotides read TGTGCCAGCACCCCTCAGGGCACTGAAGCTTTCTTT. Its protein is CASTPQGTEAFF.

This clone was observed a single time. DNA for the CDR3: TGCGCCAGCAGCCAAGATAAAGGAGGGTTTAATGAAAAACTGTTTTTT. It is translated as CASSQDKGGFNEKLFF. The gene calls are TRBV4-3 and TRBJ1-4; D uncertain. CDR3 size: 16 residues. Per the germline V gene, CDR1 is LGHNA and CDR2 is YSLEER. V dropped 0 bases and J dropped 4 bases, with 12 bases sitting between them.

V and J are TRBV29-1 and TRBJ1-2, with D maybe TRBD1 (6 bases). V lost 0 bases, J lost 10 bases, and 9 bases lay in between. The germline CDR1 and CDR2 sequences are SQVTM and ANQGSEA. The length of the CDR3 is 11 residues. CDR3 DNA: TGCAGCGTTGAAGACAGGGGTCACTACACCTTC. Its translation is CSVEDRGHYTF.

The chain is built from TRBV2 and TRBJ1-2; TRBD1 aligns across 9 bases. The V gene end was trimmed by 8 bases and the J gene end by 2 bases; junction bases not matched to a gene: 6. The CDR3 runs 14 residues. Per the germline V gene, CDR1 is SNHLY and CDR2 is FYNNEI. The CDR3 reads CASGDRVLNYGYTF. In DNA form, the CDR3 reads TGTGCCAGCGGGGACAGGGTGTTGAACTATGGCTACACCTTC.

The gene calls are TRBV29-1 and TRBJ2-7; the D is unclear. Germline lookup yields CDR1 SQVTM and CDR2 ANQGSEA. The CDR3 sequence is 13 residues long. The V end was cut by 1 base, the J end by 5 bases, with 12 bases between. CDR3 amino acids: CSVEVPVGDEQYF. As DNA, the CDR3 is TGCAGCGTTGAAGTCCCGGTTGGAGACGAGCAGTACTTC.

The chain has TRBV4-1 and TRBJ2-1, with TRBD2 matching 9 bases. Germline V CDR1 and CDR2: MGHRA, YSYEKL. The CDR3 consists of 17 residues. J was trimmed by 2 bases and V by 4 bases; bases with no gene match: 9. DNA of the CDR3: TGCGCCAGCAGCCTTTCCCCGGGACTAGCAACCTACAATGAGCAGTTCTTC. Translated: CASSLSPGLATYNEQFF.

The chain carries TRBV5-8 and TRBJ2-7; tentatively, D is TRBD1 (5 bases). The CDR3 is 15 amino acids. The V gene's germline CDR1 is SGHTS and CDR2 YDEGEE. The V end was cut by 0 bases, the J end by 1 base, with 11 bases between. The CDR3 nucleotides are TGTGCCAGCAGCTTGGCCTCAGGGCTGTCCTACGAGCAGTACTTC. Protein: CASSLASGLSYEQYF.

The CDR3 DNA follows: TGCGCCAGCAGCCAAGCATCGGCAGAGACATACTACGAGCAGTACTTC. Translating it yields CASSQASAETYYEQYF. The rearrangement joins TRBV4-1 to TRBJ2-7; D ambiguous. In germline, CDR1 is MGHRA, CDR2 YSYEKL. The CDR3 has 16 residues. Trimming removed 1 base from V and 3 bases from J, with 16 bases in between.

The rearrangement uses TRBV2 and TRBJ2-7, with 9 bases aligning to TRBD1. V lost 11 bases and J lost 2; bases outside the gene matches: 10. The V gene's germline CDR1 is SNHLY and CDR2 FYNNEI. The CDR3 covers 14 residues. The DNA of the CDR3 is TGTGCCTGTTCCGGGACAGGGAACACCTACGAGCAGTACTTC. This translates into CACSGTGNTYEQYF.

This clone was seen ten or more times. The V and J genes are TRBV15 and TRBJ2-3; D is unclear. Per the germline V gene, CDR1 is LNHNV and CDR2 is YYDKDF (reference sequence). Trimming cost V 4 bases and J 2 bases, with 10 bases left between them. The CDR3 loop spans 14 amino acids. The CDR3 spells CATSMQVFTDTQYF. CDR3 sequence (DNA): TGTGCCACCAGCATGCAAGTTTTCACAGATACGCAGTATTTT.

This clone came up many times. The rearrangement joins TRBV6-1 to TRBJ1-2, with unresolved D. Germline lookup yields CDR1 MNHNS and CDR2 SASEGT. V shed 2 bases and J shed 5 bases, with 15 bases lying between them. This CDR3 has 15 amino acids. The chain's CDR3 is CASSEWSFGDYGYTF. As DNA, the CDR3 is TGTGCCAGCAGTGAATGGTCCTTCGGGGATTATGGCTACACCTTC.

V is TRBV7-9 and J is TRBJ1-2, with a possible D match to TRBD1 (6 bases). This CDR3 is 14 amino acids long. Trimming stripped 5 bases from V and 4 bases from J, with 14 bases between. The V gene's germline CDR1 is SEHNR and CDR2 FQNEAQ (reference sequence). DNA of the CDR3: TGTGCCAGCAGCACACAGGGACTCCCCTATGGCTACACCTTC. Protein sequence: CASSTQGLPYGYTF. Looking up the rest from reference TRBV7-9 and TRBJ1-2 gives the full variable domain: DTGVSQNPRHKITKRGQNVTFRCDPISEHNRLYWYRQTLGQGPEFLTYFQNEAQLEKSRLLSDRFSAERPKGSFSTLEIQRTEQGDSAMYLCASSTQGLPYGYTFGSGTRLTVV.